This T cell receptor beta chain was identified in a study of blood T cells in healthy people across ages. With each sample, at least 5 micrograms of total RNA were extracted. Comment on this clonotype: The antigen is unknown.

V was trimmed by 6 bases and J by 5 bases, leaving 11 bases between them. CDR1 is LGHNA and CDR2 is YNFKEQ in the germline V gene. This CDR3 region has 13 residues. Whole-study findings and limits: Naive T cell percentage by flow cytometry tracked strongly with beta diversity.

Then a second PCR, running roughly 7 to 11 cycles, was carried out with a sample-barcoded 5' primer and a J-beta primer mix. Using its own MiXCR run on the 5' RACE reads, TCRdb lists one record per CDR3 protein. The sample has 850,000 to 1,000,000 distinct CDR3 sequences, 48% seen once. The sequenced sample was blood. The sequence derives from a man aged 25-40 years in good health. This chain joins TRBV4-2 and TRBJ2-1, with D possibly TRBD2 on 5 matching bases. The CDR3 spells CASRGSGNNEQFF. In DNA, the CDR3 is TGTGCCAGCAGGGGGAGCGGCAACAATGAGCAGTTCTTC.